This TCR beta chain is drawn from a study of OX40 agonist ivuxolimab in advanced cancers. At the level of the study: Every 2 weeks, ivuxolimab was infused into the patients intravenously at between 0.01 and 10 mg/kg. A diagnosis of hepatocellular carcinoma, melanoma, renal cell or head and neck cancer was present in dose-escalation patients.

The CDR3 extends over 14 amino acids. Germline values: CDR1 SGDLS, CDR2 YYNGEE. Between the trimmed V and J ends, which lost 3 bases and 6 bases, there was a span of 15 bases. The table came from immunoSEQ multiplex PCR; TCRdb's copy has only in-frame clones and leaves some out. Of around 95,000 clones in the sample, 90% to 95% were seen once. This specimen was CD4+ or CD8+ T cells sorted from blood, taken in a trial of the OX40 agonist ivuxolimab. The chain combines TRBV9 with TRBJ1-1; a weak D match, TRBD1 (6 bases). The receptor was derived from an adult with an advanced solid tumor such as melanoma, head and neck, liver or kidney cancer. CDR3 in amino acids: CASSDRVANSEAFF. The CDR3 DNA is TGTGCCAGCAGCGACAGGGTGGCCAATTCTGAAGCTTTCTTT.